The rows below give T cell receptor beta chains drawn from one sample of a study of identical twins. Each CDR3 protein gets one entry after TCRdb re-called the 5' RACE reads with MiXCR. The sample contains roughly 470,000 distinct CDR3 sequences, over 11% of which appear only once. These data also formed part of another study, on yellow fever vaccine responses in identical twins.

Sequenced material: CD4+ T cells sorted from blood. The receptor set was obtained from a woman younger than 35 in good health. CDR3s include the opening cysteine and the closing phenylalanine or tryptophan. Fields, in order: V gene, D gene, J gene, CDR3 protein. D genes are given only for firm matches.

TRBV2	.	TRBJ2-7	CASSMFNEQYF
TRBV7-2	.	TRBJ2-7	CASSLAIQASYEQYF
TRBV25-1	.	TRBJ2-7	CASEGGQYF
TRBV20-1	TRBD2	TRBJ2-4	CSARGGDKNIQYF
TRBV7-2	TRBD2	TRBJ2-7	CASSSHGGVFIEQYF
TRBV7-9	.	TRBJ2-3	CASSLVRSDTQYF
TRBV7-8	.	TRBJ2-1	CASSSPGLSKFF
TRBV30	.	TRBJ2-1	CAWRRGGYNEQFF
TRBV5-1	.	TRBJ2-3	CASSLNLASGDTQYF
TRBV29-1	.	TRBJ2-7	CSVSRLGFSYEQYF
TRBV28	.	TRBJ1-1	CASSYLVNTEAFF
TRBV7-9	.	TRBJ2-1	CASSRLLDEQFF
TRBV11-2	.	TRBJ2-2	CASSPPGGINTGELFF
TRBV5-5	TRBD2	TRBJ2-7	CASSFDGASGSYEQYF
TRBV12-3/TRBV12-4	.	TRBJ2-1	CASSQGQGKVSDEQFF
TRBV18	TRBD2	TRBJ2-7	CASSPPGAGVSYEQYF
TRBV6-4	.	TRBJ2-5	CASQKPGCSRETQYF
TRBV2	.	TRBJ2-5	CASTRAPNSETQYF
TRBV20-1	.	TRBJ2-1	CSARSWDASYNEQFF
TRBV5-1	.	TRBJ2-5	CASSLEASQETQYF
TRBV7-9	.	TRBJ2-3	CASSLGKITDTQYF
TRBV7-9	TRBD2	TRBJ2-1	CASSLDIAGNEQFF
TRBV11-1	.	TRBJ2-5	CASSQLGSPLIEQETQYF
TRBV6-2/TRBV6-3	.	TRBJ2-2	CASSYSKGVVGELFF
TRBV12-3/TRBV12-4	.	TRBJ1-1	CASSFISRNTEAFF
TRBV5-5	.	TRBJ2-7	CASSLKAGVGEQYF
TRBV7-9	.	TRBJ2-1	CASSPELVAGDNEQFF